The rows below give T cell receptor beta chains drawn from one sample of a study of T cells in Graves' hyperthyroidism and ophthalmopathy. TCRdb redid the calling of the multiplex PCR reads with MiXCR, one entry per CDR3 protein. The table lists about 520,000 distinct CDR3 sequences, around 22% of them singletons, with over 9% in the top ten. The sample comprised blood. The source is a woman aged 30 to 39 with Graves' ophthalmopathy. Both conserved end residues are part of each CDR3. D genes are given only for firm matches. Size is omitted from some rows. Given values are once, few, many or a class for expanded clones.

>NA|TRBV20-1|NA|TRBJ2-5
TGCAGTGACACGAAGGAGGGGGAGACCCAGTACTTC
CSDTKEGETQYF
>NA|TRBV6-1|NA|TRBJ2-5
TGTGCCAGCAGTCCGCCCCGGGACTCCCAAGAGACCCAGTACTTC
CASSPPRDSQETQYF
>many|TRBV2|NA|TRBJ1-1
TGTGCCAGCAGGGACGGGACCCAGAACACTGAAGCTTTCTTT
CASRDGTQNTEAFF
>many|TRBV10-3|NA|TRBJ1-1
TGTGCCATCAGTGAGTCCGGAGGGCCCACTGAAGCTTTCTTT
CAISESGGPTEAFF
>NA|TRBV2|TRBD1|TRBJ2-7
TGTGCCAGCCGAAGACAGGGGGCTGTCTACGAGCAGTACTTC
CASRRQGAVYEQYF
>once|TRBV7-2|NA|TRBJ2-2
TGTGCCAGCAATCTCGGAGGGAACACCGGGGAGCTGTTTTTT
CASNLGGNTGELFF
>many|TRBV25-1|TRBD1|TRBJ1-1
TGTGCCAGCAGCACAGGGGGCGGGTACACTGAAGCTTTCTTT
CASSTGGGYTEAFF
>many|TRBV28|NA|TRBJ2-5
TGTGCCAGCAGACCCGGGACATTTAAAGAGACCCAGTACTTC
CASRPGTFKETQYF
>NA|TRBV11-2|TRBD1|TRBJ2-3
TGTGCCAGCAGCTTAGAGGGCAGGGGGCTAACAGATACGCAGTATTTT
CASSLEGRGLTDTQYF
>NA|TRBV20-1|TRBD1|TRBJ1-3
TGCAGTGCTAGAGATCCCCGGACAGGGTTAATAGGAAACACCATATATTTT
CSARDPRTGLIGNTIYF
>NA|TRBV5-5|NA|TRBJ1-2
TGTGCCAGCAGCCGGAGGCCGGGGCAAGCTAACTATGGCTACACCTTC
CASSRRPGQANYGYTF
>NA|TRBV2|NA|TRBJ1-5
TGTGCCAGCAGTGACCCAAGGGGCAATCAGCCCCAGCATTTT
CASSDPRGNQPQHF
>many|TRBV6-5|NA|TRBJ2-5
TGTGCCAGCAGTCCCTACGGGGCGAGGGAGACCCAGTACTTC
CASSPYGARETQYF
>many|TRBV7-9|TRBD1|TRBJ1-2
TGTGCCAGCAGCAAGGACAGGGATCATGGCTACACCTTC
CASSKDRDHGYTF
>many|TRBV5-5|TRBD1|TRBJ2-7
TGTGCCAGCAGCTGGAGACAGGGTGTTTCCGACGAGCAGTACTTC
CASSWRQGVSDEQYF
>many|TRBV7-3|TRBD2|TRBJ2-7
TGTGCCAGCAGCTTAAGGTTAGCGGGGGGCTCCCCCTACGAGCAGTACTTC
CASSLRLAGGSPYEQYF
>NA|TRBV7-3|TRBD2|TRBJ2-2
TGTGCCAGCAGCCCACCAAACTCGGGGGGATCCGTCCGGGAGCTGTTTTTT
CASSPPNSGGSVRELFF